This TCR beta chain was documented in a study of blood T cell repertoires in COVID-19 (dated by TCRdb to the early 2020s). Context from the whole study: Samples from collaborators originated in the United States, Italy and Spain and spanned both the acute and convalescent phases of COVID-19. Subjects who had been exposed to COVID-19, were actively infected with it, or had recovered from it provided the deeply sampled blood TCRbeta repertoires that made up the dataset. The material from the prospective study consisted of cDNA or gDNA derived from T cells, B-cell-depleted T cells, or PBMCs. The sample metadata nearly always contained a de-identified subject ID, COVID-19 status, age in years and sex. A freely available public database, intended as a resource for researchers studying the immune response to SARS-CoV-2, is where the repertoires were released. Where HLA class I and class II types were available, the types were taken from metadata supplied by the sample provider, not from assay-based typing. The samples were drawn from the first 160 participants of the ongoing ImmuneRACE study and from 1,254 subjects provided by 6 global collaborators. Results the study describes overall, beyond this receptor: How much clinical and demographic metadata was included differed by source and by participant, and the metadata was provided uncurated.

The CDR3 runs 13 amino acids, cysteine and phenylalanine included. Only the CDR3 portion is preserved as DNA: 39 bases, with reading frame beginning at the first base. The germline V gene specifies SGHVS as CDR1 and FNYEAQ as CDR2. V loses 1 base at its end and J loses 6 bases; junction bases beyond the gene matches: 1. One collaborating source in Seattle enrolled patients during active infection and followed them longitudinally through the course of disease. Collaborating institutions collected whole blood in K2EDTA tubes following their own protocols. For TCRbeta analysis, collaborator samples were shipped as frozen whole blood, as isolated PBMCs, or as DNA extracted from either sample type. TCRbeta CDR3 regions were amplified from genomic DNA using the immunoSEQ Assay, a bias-controlled multiplex PCR. On the study's bioinformatics: Nucleated cell counts per sample were estimated from amplification of reference gene primers within the assay. To quantify the absolute abundance of each unique TCRbeta CDR3 rearrangement, sequence reads were collapsed and filtered. For each sample, productive Simpson clonality was calculated as the square root of Simpson's diversity index across productive rearrangements. In TCRdb, the immuneACCESS table is reduced to in-frame sequences with V and J assigned. These tables do not hold every clone; where another copy was compared, an unresolved V gene accounts for under half, and the others remain unexplained. That table furnishes V, J and clone size, whereas the DNA furnished D and trimming. Present in this sample are hundreds of thousands of clones, around 85% of which were seen just once. The top ten constitute roughly 5% of the sample.

About this clone itself: It has no known antigen specificity. No quality values exist for individual bases; no much larger clone is one base distant.

Sequenced sample: peripheral blood. This receptor was identified in a man aged 45-65 years with COVID-19, enrolled during active disease. Recombination joined TRBV7-6 with TRBJ2-3, and 7 junction bases match TRBD2. The encoded CDR3 is CASSLGRGDTQYF. The DNA is TGTGCCAGCAGCTTAGGGCGGGGGGATACGCAGTATTTT.